This T cell receptor beta chain was identified during a study of chemoradiotherapy in HPV16-positive cancers. Clones were read by immunoSEQ multiplex PCR, and TCRdb kept only the in-frame ones, dropping some. The table lists about 32,000 clones, approximately 88% of them singletons. To note about this clone: Antigen unknown.

This CDR3 comprises 16 residues. The V gene's germline CDR1 is LNHNV and CDR2 YYDKDF (reference sequence). Deletions cut 4 bases from V and 3 bases from J, with 18 bases between. Study observations and caveats: Candidate HPV-specific clones and E7-related TCR motifs grew in tumor during treatment.

This TCR was sampled from a human donor with HPV-associated anogenital cancer. The material sequenced was blood, taken from a patient who underwent chemoradiotherapy. The chain combines TRBV15 with TRBJ1-2; no clear D gene. CDR3 in DNA: TGTGCCACCAGCATGCCGCGGGAGGGAACACACTATGGCTACACCTTC. As protein: CATSMPREGTHYGYTF.